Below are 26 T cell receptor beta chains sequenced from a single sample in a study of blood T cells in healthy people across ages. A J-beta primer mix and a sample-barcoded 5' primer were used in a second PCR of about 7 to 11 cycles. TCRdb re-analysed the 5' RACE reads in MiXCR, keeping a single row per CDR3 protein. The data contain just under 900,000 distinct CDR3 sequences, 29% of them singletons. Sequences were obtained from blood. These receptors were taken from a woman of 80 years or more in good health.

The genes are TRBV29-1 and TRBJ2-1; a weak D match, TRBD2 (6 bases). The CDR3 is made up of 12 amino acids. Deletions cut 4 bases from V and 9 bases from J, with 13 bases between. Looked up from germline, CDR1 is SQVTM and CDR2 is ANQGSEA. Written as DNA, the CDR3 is TGCAGCGTTGTCCCATCCGGGGGTGAGCAGTTCTTC. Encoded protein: CSVVPSGGEQFF.

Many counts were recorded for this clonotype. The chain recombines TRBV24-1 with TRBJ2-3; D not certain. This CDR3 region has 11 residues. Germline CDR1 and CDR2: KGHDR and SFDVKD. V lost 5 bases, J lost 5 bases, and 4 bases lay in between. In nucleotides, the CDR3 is TGTGCCACCAGTGGAATAGATACGCAGTATTTT. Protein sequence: CATSGIDTQYF.

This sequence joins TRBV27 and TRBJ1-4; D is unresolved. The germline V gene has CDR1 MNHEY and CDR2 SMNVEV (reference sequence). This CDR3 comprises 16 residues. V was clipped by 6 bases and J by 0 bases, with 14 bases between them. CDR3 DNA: TGTGCCAGCAGCCTTGGGTGGGATACAACTAATGAAAAACTGTTTTTT. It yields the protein CASSLGWDTTNEKLFF.

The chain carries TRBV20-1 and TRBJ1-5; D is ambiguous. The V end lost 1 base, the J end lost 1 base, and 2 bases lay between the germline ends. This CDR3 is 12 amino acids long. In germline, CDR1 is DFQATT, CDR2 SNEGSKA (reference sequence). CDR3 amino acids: CSARVSNQPQHF. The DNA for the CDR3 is TGCAGTGCTAGAGTCAGCAATCAGCCCCAGCATTTT.

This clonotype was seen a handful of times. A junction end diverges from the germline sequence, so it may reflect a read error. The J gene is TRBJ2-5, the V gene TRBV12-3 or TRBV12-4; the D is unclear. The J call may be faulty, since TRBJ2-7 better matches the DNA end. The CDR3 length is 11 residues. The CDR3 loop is CTSSLLYEQYF. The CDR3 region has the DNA TGTACCAGCTCCCTTTTGTACGAGCAGTACTTC.

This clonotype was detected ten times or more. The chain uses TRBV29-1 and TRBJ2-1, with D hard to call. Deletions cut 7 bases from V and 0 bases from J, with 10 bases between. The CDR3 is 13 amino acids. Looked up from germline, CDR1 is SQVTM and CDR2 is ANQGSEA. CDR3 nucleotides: TGCAGCGCACAACCTAGCTCCTACAATGAGCAGTTCTTC. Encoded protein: CSAQPSSYNEQFF.

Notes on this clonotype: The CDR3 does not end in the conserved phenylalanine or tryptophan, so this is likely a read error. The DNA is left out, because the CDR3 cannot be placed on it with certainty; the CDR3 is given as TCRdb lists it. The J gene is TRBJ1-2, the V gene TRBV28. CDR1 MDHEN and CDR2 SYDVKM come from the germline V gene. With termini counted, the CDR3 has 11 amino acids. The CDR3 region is CASSLSRQLHL.

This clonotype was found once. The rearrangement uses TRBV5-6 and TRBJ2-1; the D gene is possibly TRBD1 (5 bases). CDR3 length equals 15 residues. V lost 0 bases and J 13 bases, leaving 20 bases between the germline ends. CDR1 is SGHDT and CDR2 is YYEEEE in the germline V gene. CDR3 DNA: TGTGCCAGCAGCTTGGTCGCAGGGCGTGGAAACATTCAGTTCTTC. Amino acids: CASSLVAGRGNIQFF.

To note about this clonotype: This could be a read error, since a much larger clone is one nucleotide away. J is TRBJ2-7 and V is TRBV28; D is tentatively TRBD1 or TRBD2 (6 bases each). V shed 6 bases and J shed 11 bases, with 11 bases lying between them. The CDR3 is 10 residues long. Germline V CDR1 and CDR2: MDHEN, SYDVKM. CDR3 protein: CASRRGVEYF. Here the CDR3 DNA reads TGTGCCAGCAGAAGGGGGGTGGAGTACTTC.

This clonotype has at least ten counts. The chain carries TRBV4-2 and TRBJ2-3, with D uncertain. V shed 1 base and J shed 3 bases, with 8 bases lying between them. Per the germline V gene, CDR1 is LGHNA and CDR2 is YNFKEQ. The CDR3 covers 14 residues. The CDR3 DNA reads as TGTGCCAGCAGCCAAGTCCTAACTACAGATACGCAGTATTTT. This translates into CASSQVLTTDTQYF.

CDR3 DNA: TGTGCCAGCAGTTACCTGGCTAAGGCCCAGTACTTC. Translation: CASSYLAKAQYF. V gene TRBV6-2 or TRBV6-3 combines with J gene TRBJ2-5, with D unclear. This CDR3 contains 12 residues. Trimming took off 2 bases at V and 9 bases at J, with 10 bases between the two ends. The germline V gene has CDR1 MNHEY and CDR2 SVGEGT.

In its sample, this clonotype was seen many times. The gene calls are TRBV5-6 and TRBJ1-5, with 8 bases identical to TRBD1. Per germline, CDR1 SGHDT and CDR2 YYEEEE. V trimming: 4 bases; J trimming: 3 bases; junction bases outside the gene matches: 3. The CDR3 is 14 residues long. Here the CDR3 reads CASSRTGPNQPQHF. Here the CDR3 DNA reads TGTGCCAGCAGCCGGACAGGGCCCAATCAGCCCCAGCATTTT.

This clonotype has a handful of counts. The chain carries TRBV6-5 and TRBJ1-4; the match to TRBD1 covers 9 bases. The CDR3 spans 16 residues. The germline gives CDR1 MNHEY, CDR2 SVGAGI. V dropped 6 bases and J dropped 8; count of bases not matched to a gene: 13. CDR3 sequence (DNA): TGTGCCAGCAGCCACTCTTCGACAGGGGGGAGGGAAAAACTGTTTTTT. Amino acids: CASSHSSTGGREKLFF.

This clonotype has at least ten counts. CDR3 protein: CSASNYTAGTQYF. In nucleotides, the CDR3 is TGCAGTGCTTCCAATTACACGGCCGGTACGCAGTATTTT. J is TRBJ2-3 and V is TRBV20-1; no definite D call. With 5 bases removed from V and 8 bases from J, the gap between germline ends came to 17 bases. The CDR3 spans 13 residues. Germline loops: CDR1 DFQATT, CDR2 SNEGSKA (reference sequence).

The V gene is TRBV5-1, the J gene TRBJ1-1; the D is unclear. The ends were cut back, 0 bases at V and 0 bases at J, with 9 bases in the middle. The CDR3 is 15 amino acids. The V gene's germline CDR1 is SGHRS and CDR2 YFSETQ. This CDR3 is CASSLEQLMNTEAFF. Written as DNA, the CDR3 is TGCGCCAGCAGCTTGGAACAGCTCATGAACACTGAAGCTTTCTTT.

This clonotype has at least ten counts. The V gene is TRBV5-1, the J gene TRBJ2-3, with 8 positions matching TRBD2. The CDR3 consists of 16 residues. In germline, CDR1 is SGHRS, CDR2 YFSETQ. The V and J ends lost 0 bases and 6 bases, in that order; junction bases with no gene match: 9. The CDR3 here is CASSLALGTSSDTQYF. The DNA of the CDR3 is TGCGCCAGCAGCTTGGCCCTTGGGACTAGTTCCGATACGCAGTATTTT.

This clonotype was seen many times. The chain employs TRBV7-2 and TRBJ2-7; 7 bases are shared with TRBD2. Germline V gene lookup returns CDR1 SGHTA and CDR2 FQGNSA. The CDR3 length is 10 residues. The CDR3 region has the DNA TGTGCAAGCGGGACCTACGAGCAGTACTTC. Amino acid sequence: CASGTYEQYF. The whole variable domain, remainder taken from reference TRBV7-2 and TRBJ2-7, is GAGVSQSPSNKVTEKGKDVELRCDPISGHTALYWYRQSLGQGLEFLIYFQGNSAPDKSGLPSDRFSAERTGGSVSTLTIQRTQQEDSAVYLCASGTYEQYFGPGTRLTVT.

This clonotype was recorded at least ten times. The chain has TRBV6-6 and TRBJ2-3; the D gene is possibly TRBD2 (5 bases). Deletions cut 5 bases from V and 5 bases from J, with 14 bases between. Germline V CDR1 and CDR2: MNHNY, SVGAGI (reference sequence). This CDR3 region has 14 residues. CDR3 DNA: TGTGCCAGCAGTACCCCTCCGGCGGGAGATACGCAGTATTTT. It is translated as CASSTPPAGDTQYF.

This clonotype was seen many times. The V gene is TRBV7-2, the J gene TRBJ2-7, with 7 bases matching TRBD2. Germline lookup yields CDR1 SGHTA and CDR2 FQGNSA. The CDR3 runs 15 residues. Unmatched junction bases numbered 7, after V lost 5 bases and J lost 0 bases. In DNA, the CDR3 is TGTGCCAGCAGCCGCGGGGGTGGTTCCTCCTACGAGCAGTACTTC. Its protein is CASSRGGGSSYEQYF.

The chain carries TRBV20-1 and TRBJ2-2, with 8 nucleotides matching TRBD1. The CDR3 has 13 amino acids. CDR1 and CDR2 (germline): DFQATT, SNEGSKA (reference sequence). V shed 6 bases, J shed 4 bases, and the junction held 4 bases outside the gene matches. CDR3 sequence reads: CSARTGSTGELFF. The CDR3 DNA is TGCAGTGCAAGGACAGGGAGCACCGGGGAGCTGTTTTTT.

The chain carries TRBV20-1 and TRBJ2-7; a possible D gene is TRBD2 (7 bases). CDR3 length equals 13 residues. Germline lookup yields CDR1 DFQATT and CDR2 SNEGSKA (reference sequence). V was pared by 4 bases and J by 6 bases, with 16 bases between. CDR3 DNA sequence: TGCAGTGCTATAAGGGAGGGAGGGGGCGAGCAGTACTTC. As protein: CSAIREGGGEQYF.

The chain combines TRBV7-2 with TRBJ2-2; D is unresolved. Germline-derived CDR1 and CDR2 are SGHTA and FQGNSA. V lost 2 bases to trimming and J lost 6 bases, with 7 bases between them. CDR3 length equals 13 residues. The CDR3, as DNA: TGTGCCAGCAGCTTACTAAGGCCCGGGGAGCTGTTTTTT. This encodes CASSLLRPGELFF.

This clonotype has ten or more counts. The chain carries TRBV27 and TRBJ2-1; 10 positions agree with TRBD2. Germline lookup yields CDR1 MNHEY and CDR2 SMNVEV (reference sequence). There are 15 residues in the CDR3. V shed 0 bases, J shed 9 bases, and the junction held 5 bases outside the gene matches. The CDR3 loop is CASSLSSGGEVEQFF. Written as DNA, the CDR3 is TGTGCCAGCAGTTTATCAAGCGGGGGGGAGGTTGAGCAGTTCTTC.

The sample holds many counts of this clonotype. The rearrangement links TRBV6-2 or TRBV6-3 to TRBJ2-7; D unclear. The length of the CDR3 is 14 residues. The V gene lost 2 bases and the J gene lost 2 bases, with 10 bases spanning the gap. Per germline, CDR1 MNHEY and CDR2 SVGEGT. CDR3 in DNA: TGTGCCAGCAGTTACGGGCGGAAAACCTACGAGCAGTACTTC. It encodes CASSYGRKTYEQYF.

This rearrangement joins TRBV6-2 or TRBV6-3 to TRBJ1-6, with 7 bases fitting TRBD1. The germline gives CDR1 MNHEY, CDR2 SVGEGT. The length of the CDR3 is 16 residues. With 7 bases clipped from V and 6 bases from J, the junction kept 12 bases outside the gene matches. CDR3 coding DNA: TGTGCCAGCACCCGCCCGACAGGGCTCTCTAATTCACCCCTCCACTTT. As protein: CASTRPTGLSNSPLHF.

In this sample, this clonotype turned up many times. The CDR3 region is CASSTFRVSQETQYF. The DNA of the CDR3 is TGTGCCAGCAGCACCTTCAGGGTATCCCAAGAGACCCAGTACTTC. This chain uses TRBV7-2 with TRBJ2-5; the D gene is possibly TRBD1 (5 bases). V gave up 5 bases and J gave up 1 base, with 14 bases separating them. This CDR3 region has 15 residues. From germline, CDR1 is SGHTA and CDR2 FQGNSA.